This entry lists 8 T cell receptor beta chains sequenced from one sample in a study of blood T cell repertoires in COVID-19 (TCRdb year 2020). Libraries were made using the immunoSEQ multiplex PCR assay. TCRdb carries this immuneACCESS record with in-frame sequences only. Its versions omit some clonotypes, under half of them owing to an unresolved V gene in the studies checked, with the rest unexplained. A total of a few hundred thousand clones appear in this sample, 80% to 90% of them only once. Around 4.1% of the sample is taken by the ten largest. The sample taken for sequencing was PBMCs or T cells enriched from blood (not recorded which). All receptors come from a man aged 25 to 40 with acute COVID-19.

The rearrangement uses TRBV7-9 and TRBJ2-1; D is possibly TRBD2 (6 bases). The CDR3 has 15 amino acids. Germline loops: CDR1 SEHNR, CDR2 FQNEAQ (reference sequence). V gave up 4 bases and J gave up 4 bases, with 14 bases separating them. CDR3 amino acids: CASSYPGTPYNEQFF. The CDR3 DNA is TGTGCCAGCAGCTACCCCGGGACTCCGTACAATGAGCAGTTCTTC. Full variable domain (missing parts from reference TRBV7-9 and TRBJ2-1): DTGVSQNPRHKITKRGQNVTFRCDPISEHNRLYWYRQTLGQGPEFLTYFQNEAQLEKSRLLSDRFSAERPKGSFSTLEIQRTEQGDSAMYLCASSYPGTPYNEQFFGPGTRLTVL.

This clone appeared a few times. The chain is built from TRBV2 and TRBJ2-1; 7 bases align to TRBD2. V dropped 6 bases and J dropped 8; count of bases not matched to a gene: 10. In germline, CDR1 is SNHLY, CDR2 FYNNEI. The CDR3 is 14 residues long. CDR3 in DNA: TGTGCCAGCAGCGTGGGAGGGAACAATTATGAGCAGTTCTTC. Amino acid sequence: CASSVGGNNYEQFF.

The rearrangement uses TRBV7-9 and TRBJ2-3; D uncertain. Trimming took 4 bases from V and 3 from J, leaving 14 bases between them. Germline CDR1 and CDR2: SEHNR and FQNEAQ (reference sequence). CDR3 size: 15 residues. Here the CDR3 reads CASSSGRVGTDTQYF. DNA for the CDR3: TGTGCCAGCAGCTCTGGGCGAGTAGGTACAGATACGCAGTATTTT.

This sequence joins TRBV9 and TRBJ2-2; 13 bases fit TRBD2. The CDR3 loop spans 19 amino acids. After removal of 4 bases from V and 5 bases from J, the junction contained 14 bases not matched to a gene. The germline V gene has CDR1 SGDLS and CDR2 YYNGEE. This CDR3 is CASSPRLAGGLPPTGELFF. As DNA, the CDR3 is TGTGCCAGCAGCCCTCGACTAGCGGGAGGACTACCGCCAACCGGGGAGCTGTTTTTT.

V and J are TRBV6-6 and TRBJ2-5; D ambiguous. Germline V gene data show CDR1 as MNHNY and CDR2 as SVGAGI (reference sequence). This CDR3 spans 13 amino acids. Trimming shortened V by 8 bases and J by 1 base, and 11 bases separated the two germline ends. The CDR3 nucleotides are TGTGCCAGCCTCCCAACAGCCCAAGAGACCCAGTACTTC. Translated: CASLPTAQETQYF.

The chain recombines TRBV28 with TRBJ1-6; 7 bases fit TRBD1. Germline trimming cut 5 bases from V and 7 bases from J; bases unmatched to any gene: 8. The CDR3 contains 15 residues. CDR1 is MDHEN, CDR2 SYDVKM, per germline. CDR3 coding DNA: TGTGCCAGCAGTCCCATTGGGACAGAGAATTCACCCCTCCACTTT. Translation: CASSPIGTENSPLHF.

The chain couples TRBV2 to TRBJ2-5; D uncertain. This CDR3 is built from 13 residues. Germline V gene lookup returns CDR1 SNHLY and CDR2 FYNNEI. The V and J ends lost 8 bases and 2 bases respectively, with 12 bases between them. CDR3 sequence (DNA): TGTGCCAGCTCCTGGAGCATACAAGAGACCCAGTACTTC. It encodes CASSWSIQETQYF.

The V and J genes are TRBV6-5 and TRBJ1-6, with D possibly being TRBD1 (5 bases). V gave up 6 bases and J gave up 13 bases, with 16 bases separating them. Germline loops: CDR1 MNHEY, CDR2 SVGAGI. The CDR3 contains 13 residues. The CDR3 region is CASSWTKGPPLHF. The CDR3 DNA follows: TGTGCCAGCAGCTGGACTAAGGGGCCCCCCCTCCACTTT.